The present TCR beta chain was sequenced within a study of blood T cells in healthy people across ages. CDR1 and CDR2 from the germline V gene are MNHNS and SASEGT. The CDR3 totals 14 residues. Alongside a J-beta primer mix, a sample-barcoded 5' primer served in a second PCR lasting 7 to 11 cycles. One entry per CDR3 protein, called by TCRdb with MiXCR from the 5' RACE reads. This sample yields 1.5 million to 2 million distinct CDR3 sequences, of which 28% are seen a single time; 7.7% belongs to the top ten. About this clonotype itself: Sequence at one end of the junction differs from germline and may be a read error.

The sequenced material came from blood. The gene calls are TRBV6-1 and TRBJ2-2; D might be TRBD2 (5 bases). The receptor comes from a woman in her 30s in good health. In DNA form, the CDR3 reads TGTGCCAGCAGTGAACGGAACCCCACCGGGGAGCGGTTTTTT. Translating it yields CASSERNPTGERFF.